This TCR beta chain was sequenced for a study of blood T cell repertoires in COVID-19. Looking at the study overall: Acute and convalescent COVID-19 specimens originated in the United States, Italy and Spain.

The table came from immunoSEQ multiplex PCR; TCRdb's copy has only in-frame clones and leaves some out. The sample records 250,000 or so clones, around nine tenths being singletons. Germline lookup yields CDR1 DFQATT and CDR2 SNEGSKA (reference sequence). This CDR3 has 11 amino acids. Trimming pared 5 bases from V and 8 bases from J, leaving 12 bases between. Sequencing was carried out using peripheral blood. This TCR came from a woman aged 60-70 years with acute or convalescent COVID-19. The chain couples TRBV20-1 to TRBJ1-2, with D tentatively TRBD1 (5 bases). CDR3 region: CSAPGLRGYTF. The CDR3 DNA reads as TGCAGTGCTCCGGGACTTCGGGGCTACACCTTC.